These 22 T cell receptor beta chains were all obtained from the same sample, sequenced in a study of blood T cell repertoires in COVID-19. Profiling relied on immunoSEQ multiplex PCR, and the TCRdb table lists in-frame clones only, not all of them. The sample contains around 30,000 clones, just over 90% of which appear only once. The sequencing sample was made of peripheral blood. The source is a man in his sixties with acute or convalescent COVID-19.

The chain couples TRBV29-1 to TRBJ2-3, with unresolved D. Per the germline V gene, CDR1 is SQVTM and CDR2 is ANQGSEA. The CDR3 totals 13 residues. V was cut by 1 base and J by 2 bases, with 7 bases left in between. CDR3 protein: CSVEADSTDTQYF. CDR3 nucleotide sequence: TGCAGCGTTGAAGCCGACTCCACAGATACGCAGTATTTT.

This clone has just one count. This chain links TRBV5-4 with TRBJ2-5, with D possibly matching TRBD1 (7 bases). V dropped 3 bases and J dropped 2 bases, with 11 bases sitting between them. The CDR3 spans 14 residues. Germline values: CDR1 SGHNT, CDR2 YYREEE (reference sequence). The DNA for the CDR3 is TGTGCCAGCAGCTCGACAGGGACTCAAGAGACCCAGTACTTC. Protein: CASSSTGTQETQYF.

The V and J genes are TRBV3-1 (or the pseudogene TRBV3-2) and TRBJ1-2; D is uncertain. Germline-derived CDR1 and CDR2 are LGHDT and YNNKEL (reference sequence). The V and J ends lost 0 bases and 3 bases respectively, with 14 bases between them. The CDR3 has 16 residues. The CDR3 bases are TGTGCCAGCAGCCAAGACGAACAGTTGAATTACTATGGCTACACCTTC. Its protein product is CASSQDEQLNYYGYTF.

This clone has a single count. The chain combines TRBV28 with TRBJ1-2; no reliable D call. CDR1 and CDR2 (germline): MDHEN, SYDVKM. The V and J ends lost 5 bases and 0 bases respectively, with 10 bases between them. This CDR3 contains 14 residues. As DNA, the CDR3 is TGTGCCAGCAGTCTGATACAGTCTAACTATGGCTACACCTTC. Protein product: CASSLIQSNYGYTF.

The chain links TRBV7-3 to TRBJ1-2; possibly TRBD1 for D (5 bases). Germline CDR1 and CDR2: SGHTA and FQGTGA. There are 14 residues in the CDR3. The V end lost 5 bases, the J end lost 8 bases, and 18 bases lay between the germline ends. CDR3 region: CASSPATLRGGYTF. The CDR3 coding sequence is TGTGCCAGCAGCCCCGCAACCCTAAGGGGAGGCTACACCTTC.

The rearrangement uses TRBV18 and TRBJ2-7; maybe TRBD1 (5 bases). Germline-derived CDR1 and CDR2 are KGHSH and LQKENI. This CDR3 has 15 amino acids. The germline V and J ends were trimmed by 3 bases and 6 bases, with 18 bases remaining between them. The CDR3 loop is CASSPGQWGFGEQYV. In DNA, the CDR3 is TGTGCCAGCTCACCGGGGCAGTGGGGTTTTGGCGAGCAGTACGTC.

The J gene is TRBJ1-2, the V gene TRBV5-4, with 8 bases lining up with TRBD1. Germline CDR1 SGHNT, CDR2 YYREEE (reference sequence). The CDR3 is 14 amino acids. The CDR3 sequence is CAGTRDRRSHGYTF. The CDR3, as DNA: TGTGCGGGTACTAGGGACAGGCGATCTCATGGCTACACCTTC.

The chain uses TRBV7-6 and TRBJ1-1, with D possibly matching TRBD1 (5 bases). CDR3 size: 13 residues. The germline CDR1 and CDR2 sequences are SGHVS and FNYEAQ. V lost 6 bases and J lost 4, with 12 bases in between. CDR3 DNA sequence: TGTGCCAGCAGTTCTCACCAGGGCACTGAAGCTTTCTTT. The encoded protein is CASSSHQGTEAFF.

This clone was observed a single time. The gene calls are TRBV10-3 and TRBJ2-7, with D tentatively TRBD1 (5 bases). The germline V gene has CDR1 ENHRY and CDR2 SYGVKD. The germline V and J ends were trimmed by 3 bases and 3 bases, with 12 bases remaining between them. The CDR3 has 14 residues. CDR3 sequence reads: CAISDPRTSYEQYV. CDR3 bases: TGTGCCATCAGTGATCCGAGGACAAGCTACGAGCAGTACGTC.

V is TRBV2 and J is TRBJ2-2, with D perhaps TRBD2 (5 bases). This CDR3 contains 14 residues. Trimming took 7 bases from V and 1 from J, leaving 10 bases between them. CDR1 and CDR2 (germline): SNHLY, FYNNEI. Here the CDR3 DNA reads TGTGCCAGCAAGCGGCAGATGAACACCGGGGAGCTGTTTTTT. The encoded protein is CASKRQMNTGELFF.

This rearrangement joins TRBV7-2 to TRBJ1-3; 8 bases match TRBD1. The trim removed 1 base at V and 7 bases at J, leaving 3 bases unmatched. This CDR3 region has 14 residues. Germline loops: CDR1 SGHTA, CDR2 FQGNSA. The CDR3 loop reads CASSLVGQDNTIYF. The CDR3 nucleotides are TGTGCCAGCAGCTTAGTGGGACAGGACAACACCATATATTTT.

The genes are TRBV11-3 and TRBJ2-5, with 7 bases fitting TRBD1. The CDR3 has 14 amino acids. CDR1 is SGHNT and CDR2 is YENEEA in the germline V gene. V lost 4 bases and J lost 4; bases outside the gene matches: 6. The CDR3 loop reads CASSSPTGRETQYF. CDR3 nucleotide sequence: TGTGCCAGCAGCTCCCCGACAGGGAGAGAGACCCAGTACTTC.

The chain couples TRBV2 to TRBJ1-1, with D possibly matching TRBD1 (5 bases). The germline V gene has CDR1 SNHLY and CDR2 FYNNEI. The ends were cut back, 2 bases at V and 5 bases at J, with 9 bases in the middle. The CDR3 consists of 13 residues. The CDR3 here is CASSEPGLTEAFF. The CDR3 bases are TGTGCCAGCAGTGAACCAGGGCTGACTGAAGCTTTCTTT.

This chain uses TRBV13 with TRBJ2-7; 11 bases match TRBD2. Germline CDR1 is PRHDT and CDR2 is FYEKMQ (reference sequence). V dropped 4 bases and J dropped 6; count of bases not matched to a gene: 8. The CDR3 is 15 residues long. Here the CDR3 DNA reads TGTGCCAGCAGCTCTATAGCGGGAGGGGAAGGCGAGCAGTACTTC. Its protein is CASSSIAGGEGEQYF.

The chain combines TRBV6-5 with TRBJ1-2; D is possibly TRBD1 (5 bases). Trimming took off 6 bases at V and 8 bases at J, with 13 bases between the two ends. The germline V gene has CDR1 MNHEY and CDR2 SVGAGI. This CDR3 comprises 12 residues. The CDR3 DNA follows: TGTGCCAGCAGCCCCTTTAGGGGCGGCTACACCTTC. Residues: CASSPFRGGYTF.

This chain connects TRBV2 to TRBJ1-2, with D possibly being TRBD1 (5 bases). CDR3 size: 15 residues. CDR1 is SNHLY and CDR2 is FYNNEI in the germline V gene. Trimming stripped 9 bases from V and 3 bases from J, with 20 bases between. Here the CDR3 reads CARETGGGDYYGYTF. CDR3 DNA sequence: TGTGCCAGGGAGACGGGAGGAGGGGATTACTATGGCTACACCTTC.

The chain joins TRBV6-5 to TRBJ2-5, with a possible D match to TRBD1 (7 bases). V was shortened by 8 bases and J by 2 bases, with 18 bases between the two germline ends. Germline V gene data show CDR1 as MNHEY and CDR2 as SVGAGI. The CDR3 length is 15 residues. This chain's CDR3 is CASLNRGGGQETQYF. The CDR3 bases are TGTGCCAGCCTTAACAGGGGTGGGGGGCAAGAGACCCAGTACTTC.

This chain links TRBV5-4 with TRBJ1-2; D is possibly TRBD1 (5 bases). This CDR3 is built from 12 residues. Trimming removed 4 bases at V and 6 bases at J, with 10 bases between. Germline loops: CDR1 SGHNT, CDR2 YYREEE (reference sequence). This CDR3 reads CASSTPGNGYTF. CDR3 bases: TGTGCCAGCAGCACCCCAGGGAATGGCTACACCTTC.

J is TRBJ2-3 and V is TRBV15; TRBD2 matches 9 bases. J lost 1 base, V lost 6 bases, and 8 bases had no gene match. CDR3 size: 16 residues. The germline V gene encodes CDR1 LNHNV and CDR2 YYDKDF (reference sequence). Written as DNA, the CDR3 is TGTGCCACCAGTTTCCCCATAGCGGGAGGCACAGATACGCAGTATTTT. Its protein is CATSFPIAGGTDTQYF.

The CDR3 reads CASSLGGTGVWNEQFF. The CDR3 bases are TGTGCCAGCAGCTTAGGGGGGACAGGGGTCTGGAATGAGCAGTTCTTC. This chain uses TRBV7-2 with TRBJ2-1, with 10 bases lining up with TRBD1. The CDR3 has 16 amino acids. Per germline, CDR1 SGHTA and CDR2 FQGNSA. The V gene end was trimmed by 1 base and the J gene end by 7 bases; junction bases not matched to a gene: 7.

This chain connects TRBV28 to TRBJ1-3; 10 nucleotides align to TRBD1. CDR1 MDHEN and CDR2 SYDVKM come from the germline V gene. The CDR3 is 14 amino acids. V shed 9 bases and J 0 bases; nucleotides not matched to a gene: 2. CDR3 protein: CASRTGGSGNTIYF. The CDR3 nucleotides are TGTGCCAGTCGGACAGGGGGCTCTGGAAACACCATATATTTT.

The chain joins TRBV5-1 to TRBJ1-1; the D gene is possibly TRBD1 (6 bases). CDR3 size: 15 residues. V was pared by 4 bases and J by 1 base, with 14 bases between. The germline CDR1 and CDR2 sequences are SGHRS and YFSETQ. CDR3 amino acids: CASSGGGFGNTEAFF. The CDR3 DNA reads as TGCGCCAGCAGCGGCGGGGGCTTTGGGAACACTGAAGCTTTCTTT.